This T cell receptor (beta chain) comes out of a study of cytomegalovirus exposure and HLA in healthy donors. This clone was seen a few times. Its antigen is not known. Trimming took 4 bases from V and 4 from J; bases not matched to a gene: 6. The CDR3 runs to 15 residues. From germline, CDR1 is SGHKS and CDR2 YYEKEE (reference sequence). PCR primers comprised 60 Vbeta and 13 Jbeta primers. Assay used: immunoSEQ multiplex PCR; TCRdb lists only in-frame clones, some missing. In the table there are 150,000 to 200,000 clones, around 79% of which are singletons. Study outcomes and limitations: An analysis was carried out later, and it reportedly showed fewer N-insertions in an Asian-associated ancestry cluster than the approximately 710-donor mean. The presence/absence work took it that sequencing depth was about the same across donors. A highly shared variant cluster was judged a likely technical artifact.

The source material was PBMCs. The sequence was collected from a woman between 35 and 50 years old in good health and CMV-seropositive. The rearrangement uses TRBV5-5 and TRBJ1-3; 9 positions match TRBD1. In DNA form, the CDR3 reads TGTGCCAGCAGCCCGCGGACAGGGGTAGGAAACACCATATATTTT. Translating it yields CASSPRTGVGNTIYF.